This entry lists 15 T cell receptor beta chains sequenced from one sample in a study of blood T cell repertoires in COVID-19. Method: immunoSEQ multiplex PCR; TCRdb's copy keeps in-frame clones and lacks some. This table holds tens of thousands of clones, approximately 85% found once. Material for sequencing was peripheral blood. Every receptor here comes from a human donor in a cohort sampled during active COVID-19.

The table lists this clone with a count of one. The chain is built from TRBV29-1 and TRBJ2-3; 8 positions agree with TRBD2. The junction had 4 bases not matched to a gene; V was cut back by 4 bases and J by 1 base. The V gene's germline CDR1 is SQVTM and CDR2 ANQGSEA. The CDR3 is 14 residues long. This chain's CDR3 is CSVGSGGGTDTQYF. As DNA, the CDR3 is TGCAGCGTTGGAAGCGGGGGAGGCACAGATACGCAGTATTTT.

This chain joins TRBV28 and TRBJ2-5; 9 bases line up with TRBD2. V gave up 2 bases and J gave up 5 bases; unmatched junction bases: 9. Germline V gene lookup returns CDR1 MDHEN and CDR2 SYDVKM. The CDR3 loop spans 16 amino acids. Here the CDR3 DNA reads TGTGCCAGCAGTTTAGGTTGGCGGGGGGGCCGGGAGACCCAGTACTTC. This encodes CASSLGWRGGRETQYF.

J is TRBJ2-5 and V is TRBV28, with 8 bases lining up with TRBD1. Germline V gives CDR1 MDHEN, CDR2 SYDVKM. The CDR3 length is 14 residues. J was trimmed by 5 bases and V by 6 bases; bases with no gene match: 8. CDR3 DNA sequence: TGTGCCAGCAGCACTATAACAGGGGGGGAGACCCAGTACTTC. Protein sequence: CASSTITGGETQYF.

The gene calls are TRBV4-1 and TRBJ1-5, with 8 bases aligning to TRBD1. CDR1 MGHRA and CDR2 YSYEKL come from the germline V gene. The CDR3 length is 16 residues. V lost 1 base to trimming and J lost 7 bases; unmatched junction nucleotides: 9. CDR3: CASSQAPRTGRQPQHF. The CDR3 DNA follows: TGCGCCAGCAGCCAAGCCCCCCGGACAGGGAGACAGCCCCAGCATTTT.

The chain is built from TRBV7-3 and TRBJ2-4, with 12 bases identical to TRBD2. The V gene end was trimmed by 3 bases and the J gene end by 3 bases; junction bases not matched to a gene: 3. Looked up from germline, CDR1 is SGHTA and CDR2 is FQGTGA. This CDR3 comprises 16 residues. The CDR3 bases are TGTGCCAGCAGCTTGACTAGCGGGGGCAACAAAAACATTCAGTACTTC. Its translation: CASSLTSGGNKNIQYF. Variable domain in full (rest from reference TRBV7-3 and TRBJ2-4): GAGVSQTPSNKVTEKGKYVELRCDPISGHTALYWYRQSLGQGPEFLIYFQGTGAADDSGLPNDRFFAVRPEGSVSTLKIQRTERGDSAVYLCASSLTSGGNKNIQYFGAGTRLSVL.

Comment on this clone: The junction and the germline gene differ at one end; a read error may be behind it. The CDR3 DNA sequence: TGTGCTAGCAGCTTGGGGCCCTACAATGAGCAGTTCTTC. Its translation: CASSLGPYNEQFF. The V call is TRBV7-7, the J call TRBJ2-1, with D possibly TRBD1 on 5 matching bases. There are 13 residues in the CDR3. In germline, CDR1 is SSHAT, CDR2 FNYEAQ (reference sequence). Supplemented by reference TRBV7-7 and TRBJ2-1, the full variable domain reads GAGVSQSPRYKVTKRGQDVTLRCDPISSHATLYWYQQALGQGPEFLTYFNYEAQPDKSGLPSDRFSAERPEGSISTLTIQRTEQRDSAMYRCASSLGPYNEQFFGPGTRLTVL.

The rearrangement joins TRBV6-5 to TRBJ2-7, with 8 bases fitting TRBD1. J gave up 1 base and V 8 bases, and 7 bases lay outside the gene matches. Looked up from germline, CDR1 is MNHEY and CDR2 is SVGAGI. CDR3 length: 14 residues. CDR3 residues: CASGSRDRSYEQYF. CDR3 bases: TGTGCCAGCGGCTCCCGGGACAGGTCCTACGAGCAGTACTTC.

Here the CDR3 DNA reads TGTGCCAGCAGCCAAGATGGATGGGACAGTACCTACGAGCAGTACTTC. It translates to CASSQDGWDSTYEQYF. The rearrangement uses TRBV4-2 and TRBJ2-7, with TRBD1 matching 7 bases. This CDR3 has 16 amino acids. Germline lookup yields CDR1 LGHNA and CDR2 YNFKEQ. The V gene end was trimmed by 0 bases and the J gene end by 2 bases; junction bases not matched to a gene: 7.

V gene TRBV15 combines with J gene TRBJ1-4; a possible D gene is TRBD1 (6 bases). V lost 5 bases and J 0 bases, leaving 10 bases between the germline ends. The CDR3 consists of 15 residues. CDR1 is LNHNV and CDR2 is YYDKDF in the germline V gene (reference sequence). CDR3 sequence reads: CATSARDTTNEKLFF. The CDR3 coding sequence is TGTGCCACCAGCGCCCGGGACACAACTAATGAAAAACTGTTTTTT.

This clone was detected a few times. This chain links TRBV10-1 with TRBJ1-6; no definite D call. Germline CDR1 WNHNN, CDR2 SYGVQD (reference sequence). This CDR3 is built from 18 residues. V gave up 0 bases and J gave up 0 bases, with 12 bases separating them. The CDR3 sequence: CASSESLETSSYNSPLHF. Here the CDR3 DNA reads TGCGCCAGCAGTGAGTCGTTGGAAACTAGCTCCTATAATTCACCCCTCCACTTT.

In DNA form, the CDR3 reads TGTGCCAGCAGCTCGGGACTAGCGGGGGGGCGAGGGACCGGGGAGCTGTTTTTT. Its protein is CASSSGLAGGRGTGELFF. The V gene is TRBV5-4, the J gene TRBJ2-2, with 16 bases lining up with TRBD2. The junction had 7 bases not matched to a gene; V was cut back by 3 bases and J by 5 bases. The CDR3 consists of 18 residues. CDR1 is SGHNT and CDR2 is YYREEE in the germline V gene (reference sequence). Supplemented by reference TRBV5-4 and TRBJ2-2, the full variable domain reads ETGVTQSPTHLIKTRGQQVTLRCSSQSGHNTVSWYQQALGQGPQFIFQYYREEENGRGNFPPRFSGLQFPNYSSELNVNALELDDSALYLCASSSGLAGGRGTGELFFGEGSRLTVL.

CDR3 nucleotides: TGTGCCAGCAGTGGGGGACTAGCGACCCAAGAGACCCAGTACTTC. This translates into CASSGGLATQETQYF. The genes are TRBV25-1 and TRBJ2-5; 10 bases line up with TRBD2. Unmatched junction bases numbered 3, after V lost 4 bases and J lost 1 base. The germline V gene has CDR1 MGHDK and CDR2 SYGVNS. The CDR3 contains 15 residues.

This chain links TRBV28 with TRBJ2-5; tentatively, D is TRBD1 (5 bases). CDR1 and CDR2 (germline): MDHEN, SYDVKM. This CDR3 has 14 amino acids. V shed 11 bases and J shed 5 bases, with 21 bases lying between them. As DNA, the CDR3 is TGTGCCCGGCTCCAGGGTGTGGGGTGGGAGACCCAGTACTTC. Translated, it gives CARLQGVGWETQYF.

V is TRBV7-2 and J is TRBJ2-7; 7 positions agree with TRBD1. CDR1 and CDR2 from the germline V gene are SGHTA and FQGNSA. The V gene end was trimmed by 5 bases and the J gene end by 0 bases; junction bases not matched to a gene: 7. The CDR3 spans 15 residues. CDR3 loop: CASSTQGSPSYEQYF. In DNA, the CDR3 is TGTGCCAGCAGCACACAGGGGTCTCCCTCCTACGAGCAGTACTTC. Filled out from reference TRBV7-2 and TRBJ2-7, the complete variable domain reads GAGVSQSPSNKVTEKGKDVELRCDPISGHTALYWYRQSLGQGLEFLIYFQGNSAPDKSGLPSDRFSAERTGGSVSTLTIQRTQQEDSAVYLCASSTQGSPSYEQYFGPGTRLTVT.

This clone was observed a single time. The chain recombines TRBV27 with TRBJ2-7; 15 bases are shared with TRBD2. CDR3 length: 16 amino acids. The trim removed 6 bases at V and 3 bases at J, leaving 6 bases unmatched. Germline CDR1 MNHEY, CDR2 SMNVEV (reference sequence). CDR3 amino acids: CASRGTSGGNFYEQYF. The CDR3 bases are TGTGCCAGCAGGGGGACTAGCGGGGGGAACTTCTACGAGCAGTACTTC.